This TCR beta chain originates from a study of blood T cell repertoires in COVID-19. Study in general: COVID-19 samples, acute and convalescent, were from the United States, Italy and Spain. The cDNA or gDNA used as material had been derived from T cells, B-cell-depleted T cells, or PBMCs.

In the authors' methods: Amplification from reference gene primers served as the basis for estimated nucleated cell counts. The data were produced by immunoSEQ multiplex PCR, yet TCRdb's version contains in-frame clones alone and is incomplete. V and J calls and clone size are those listed in that table; D and trimming were worked out from the DNA. The data contain around 26,000 clones, about 89% of them singletons. The CDR3 sequence is 17 residues long. Looked up from germline, CDR1 is LNHDA and CDR2 is SQIVND (reference sequence). V gave up 7 bases and J gave up 4 bases; unmatched junction bases: 18.

The chain couples TRBV19 to TRBJ1-2; 7 nucleotides line up with TRBD1. The receptor comes from a human donor in a cohort sampled during active COVID-19. Sequencing input: peripheral blood. The CDR3 DNA follows: TGTGCCAGTAAGACCCCCCTAACAGGGGCCGGTGGCTATGGCTACACCTTC. Protein: CASKTPLTGAGGYGYTF. Full variable domain (remainder filled in from reference TRBV19 and TRBJ1-2): DGGITQSPKYLFRKEGQNVTLSCEQNLNHDAMYWYRQDPGQGLRLIYYSQIVNDFQKGDIAEGYSVSREKKESFPLTVTSAQKNPTAFYLCASKTPLTGAGGYGYTFGSGTRLTVV.